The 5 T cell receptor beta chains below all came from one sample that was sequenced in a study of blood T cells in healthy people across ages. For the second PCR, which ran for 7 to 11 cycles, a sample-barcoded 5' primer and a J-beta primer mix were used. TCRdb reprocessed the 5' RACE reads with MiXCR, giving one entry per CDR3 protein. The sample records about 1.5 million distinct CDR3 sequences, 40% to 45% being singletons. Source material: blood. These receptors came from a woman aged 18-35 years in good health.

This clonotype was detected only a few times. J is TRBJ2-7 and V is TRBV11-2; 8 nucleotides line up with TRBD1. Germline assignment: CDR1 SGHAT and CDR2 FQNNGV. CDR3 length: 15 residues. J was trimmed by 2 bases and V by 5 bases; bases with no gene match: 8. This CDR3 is CASSPTTGAPYEQYF. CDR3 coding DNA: TGTGCCAGCAGCCCAACGACAGGGGCACCCTACGAGCAGTACTTC.

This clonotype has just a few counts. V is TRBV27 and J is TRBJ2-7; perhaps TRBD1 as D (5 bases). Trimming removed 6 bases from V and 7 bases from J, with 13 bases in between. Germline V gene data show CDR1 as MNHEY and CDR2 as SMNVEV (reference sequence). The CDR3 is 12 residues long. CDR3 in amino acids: CASRGANNEQYF. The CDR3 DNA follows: TGTGCCAGCAGAGGGGCTAACAATGAGCAGTACTTC.

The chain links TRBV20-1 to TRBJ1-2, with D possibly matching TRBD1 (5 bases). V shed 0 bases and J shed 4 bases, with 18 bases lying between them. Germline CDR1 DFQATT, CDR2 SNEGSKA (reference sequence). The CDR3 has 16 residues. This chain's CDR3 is CSAREGGGLPFYGYTF. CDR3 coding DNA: TGCAGTGCTAGAGAGGGGGGGGGACTGCCCTTCTATGGCTACACCTTC.

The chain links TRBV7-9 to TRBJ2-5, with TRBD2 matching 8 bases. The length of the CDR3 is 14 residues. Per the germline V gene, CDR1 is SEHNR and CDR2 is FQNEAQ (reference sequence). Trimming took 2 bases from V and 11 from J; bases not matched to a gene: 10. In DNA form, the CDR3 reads TGTGCCAGCAGCTTAACTTCACCGGAGCGGGGGCAGTACTTC. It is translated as CASSLTSPERGQYF.

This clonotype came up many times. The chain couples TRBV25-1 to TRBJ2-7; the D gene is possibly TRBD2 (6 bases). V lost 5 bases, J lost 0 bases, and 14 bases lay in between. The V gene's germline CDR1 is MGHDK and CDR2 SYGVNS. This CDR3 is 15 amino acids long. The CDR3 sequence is CASSSSGGSSYEQYF. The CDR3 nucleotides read TGTGCCAGCAGTTCTTCCGGGGGAAGCTCCTACGAGCAGTACTTC.